The clone carrying this TCR beta chain was seen just once. Its antigen is unidentified. These data originate in a study of regulatory T cells in long-lasting Graves disease. Overall study results and limits: Samples came from peripheral blood alone, without thyroid tissue. Persistent disease was characterized by preferential usage of TRBV28, TRBJ1-2 and TRBJ2-5.

Researchers made TCR beta libraries by using iRepertoire HTBI primers and running Arm-PCR on CDR3 regions. TCRdb fed the multiplex PCR reads into MiXCR, producing one record per CDR3 protein. The sample carries about 430,000 distinct CDR3 sequences, under 25% recorded once. The CDR3 extends over 13 amino acids. Deletions cut 6 bases from V and 9 bases from J, with 15 bases between. The time point here: persistent/refractory GD, antithyroid drugs over 5 years with positive TRAb. Generation of the TCR library employed RNA extracted from PBMCs. Patients of an endocrinology department in Xi'an, China, were included.

The receptor comes from a female donor with Graves disease. The V call is TRBV12-3 or TRBV12-4, the J call TRBJ2-1; D possibly corresponds to TRBD2 (5 bases). The sample consisted of peripheral blood mononuclear cells (PBMCs), taken when the disease was refractory, from a patient treated with antithyroid drugs. CDR3 protein: CASSQEGQPEQFF. The CDR3 region has the DNA TGTGCCAGCAGCCAAGAGGGCCAGCCTGAGCAGTTCTTC.